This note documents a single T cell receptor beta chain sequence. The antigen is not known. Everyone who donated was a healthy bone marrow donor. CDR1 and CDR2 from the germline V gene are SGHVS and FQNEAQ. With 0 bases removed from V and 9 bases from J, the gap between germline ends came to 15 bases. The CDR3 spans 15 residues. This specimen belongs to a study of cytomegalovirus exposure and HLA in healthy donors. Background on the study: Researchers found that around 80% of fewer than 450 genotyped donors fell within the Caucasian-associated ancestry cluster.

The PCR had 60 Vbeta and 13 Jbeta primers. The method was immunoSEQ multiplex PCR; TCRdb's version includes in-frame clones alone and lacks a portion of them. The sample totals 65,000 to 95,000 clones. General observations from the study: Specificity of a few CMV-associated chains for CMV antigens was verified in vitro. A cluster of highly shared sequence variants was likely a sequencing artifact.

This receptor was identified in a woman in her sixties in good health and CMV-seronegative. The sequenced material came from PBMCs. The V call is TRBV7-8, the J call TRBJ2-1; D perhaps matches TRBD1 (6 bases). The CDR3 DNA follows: TGTGCCAGCAGCTTAGCCGGGACAAGGAGGAGTGAGCAGTTCTTC. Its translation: CASSLAGTRRSEQFF.